This T cell receptor beta chain was captured by sequencing in a study of technical replicates of blood from a handful of donors (dated by TCRdb to 2016 to 2017). Libraries were prepared through the immunoSEQ multiplex PCR assay. TCRdb took over this immuneACCESS table, retaining in-frame rearrangements with V and J assigned. Such tables are incomplete; in checked studies, under half of the missing clones stem from an unresolved V gene, and the remainder is unexplained. For this sample the table gives some 49,000 clones, of which roughly 92% were detected only once. The ten top clones hold about 3.9% of the sample. For this clone: It lacks a known antigen. Base qualities are missing; no much larger clone stands one base away.

Sequencing used PBMCs. This clonotype was sampled from a human donor in good health. Some clones in this sample may be carry-over from other donors' samples.

The CDR3 is CASSSRDSPVETQYF. The DNA is as follows: TGTGCCAGCAGCTCCAGGGACAGCCCTGTGGAGACCCAGTACTTC. The chain uses TRBV7-2 and TRBJ2-5; 7 of the junction bases match TRBD1. Relative to germline, V is missing 4 bases and J is missing 5 bases, with 10 bases of the junction outside any gene match. Sequences SGHTA (CDR1) and FQGNSA (CDR2) are obtained from the germline V gene. The CDR3 covers 15 residues, taking in both the cysteine and the phenylalanine. The CDR3 DNA has 45 bases and is translated from base 1.